A single sample is the source of the 29 T cell receptor beta chains below, sequenced in a study of T cell repertoires in cytomegalovirus infection. Which antigens these TCRs recognize remains unknown. MiXCR, applied by TCRdb to the reads, yields one record per CDR3 protein. The sample consists of more than 90,000 distinct CDR3 sequences, around 9.1% of them appearing once. Input material: PBMCs, sequenced either directly or after in vitro stimulation (not recorded which). The receptors were gathered from a human donor in good health (CMV status not recorded). Some clones in this sample may be carry-over from other donors' samples.

In this sample, this clonotype turned up many times. This chain uses TRBV7-2 with TRBJ1-2; D not resolved. Per germline, CDR1 SGHTA and CDR2 FQGNSA. The germline V and J ends were trimmed by 1 base and 0 bases, with 9 bases remaining between them. CDR3 size: 15 residues. The DNA for the CDR3 is TGTGCCAGCAGCTTAGGGAGAGCCTCTAACTATGGCTACACCTTC. It translates to CASSLGRASNYGYTF.

This clonotype was seen more than once but under ten times. The chain employs TRBV29-1 and TRBJ2-2; TRBD1 matches 8 bases. The CDR3 has 16 residues. The germline V gene has CDR1 SQVTM and CDR2 ANQGSEA. Trimming removed 2 bases from V and 3 bases from J; junction bases left unmatched: 8. The CDR3: CSVETQGALDTGELFF. In nucleotides, the CDR3 is TGCAGCGTTGAAACCCAGGGGGCATTGGACACCGGGGAGCTGTTTTTT.

This chain links TRBV14 with TRBJ2-3, with D hard to call. V lost 5 bases and J lost 2, with 8 bases in between. This CDR3 is 13 amino acids long. CDR1 is SGHDN, CDR2 FVKESK, per germline. CDR3 amino acids: CASSGVHTDTQYF. Here the CDR3 DNA reads TGTGCCAGCAGCGGGGTACACACAGATACGCAGTATTTT.

The table lists this clonotype with a few counts. The V and J genes are TRBV7-9 and TRBJ1-1; possible D gene TRBD1, 5 bases. V lost 4 bases and J lost 6, with 12 bases in between. CDR1 and CDR2 from the germline V gene are SEHNR and FQNEAQ (reference sequence). CDR3 length: 13 amino acids. This CDR3 reads CASSSAGFAEAFF. CDR3 DNA: TGTGCCAGCAGCTCGGCAGGGTTCGCTGAAGCTTTCTTT.

The genes are TRBV6-8 and TRBJ1-6; D ambiguous. CDR1 is MNHGY and CDR2 is SAAAGT in the germline V gene. Deletions cut 7 bases from V and 8 bases from J, with 12 bases between. The CDR3 covers 13 residues. Written as DNA, the CDR3 is TGTGCCAGCAAGCCCTTTCGGGATTCACCCCTCCACTTT. Its translation: CASKPFRDSPLHF.

This clonotype showed up just a few times. In nucleotides, the CDR3 is TGTGCCAGCAGCTTCAACCTAGCCAAAAACATTCAGTACTTC. Translation: CASSFNLAKNIQYF. The V and J genes are TRBV11-2 and TRBJ2-4; the D is unclear. From germline, CDR1 is SGHAT and CDR2 FQNNGV. The CDR3 loop spans 14 amino acids. V lost 3 bases, J lost 0 bases, and 6 bases lay in between.

This clonotype was observed a few times. The V call is TRBV6-5, the J call TRBJ1-1; 8 nucleotides match TRBD1. This CDR3 is 14 amino acids long. CDR1 is MNHEY, CDR2 SVGAGI, per germline. V dropped 6 bases and J dropped 6; count of bases not matched to a gene: 9. The CDR3 loop reads CASRLDRATSEAFF. CDR3 bases: TGTGCCAGCAGGCTGGACAGGGCGACATCTGAAGCTTTCTTT.

The chain employs TRBV5-1 and TRBJ2-7; weak D call: TRBD1 (6 bases). Trimming removed 4 bases at V and 6 bases at J, with 17 bases between. This CDR3 spans 14 amino acids. Germline CDR1 is SGHRS and CDR2 is YFSETQ. The CDR3 DNA reads as TGCGCCAGCAGCAGCCGAACAGGGAGTAGCGAGCAGTACTTC. This sequence encodes CASSSRTGSSEQYF.

This clonotype appeared a few times. The chain couples TRBV4-2 to TRBJ2-2; 10 bases align to TRBD2. With V trimmed by 2 bases and J by 6 bases, 6 bases remained unmatched. CDR1 LGHNA and CDR2 YNFKEQ come from the germline V gene. The CDR3 spans 16 residues. In DNA, the CDR3 is TGTGCCAGCAGCCAATCGCTAGCGGGAGTGGCCGGGGAGCTGTTTTTT. Amino acid sequence: CASSQSLAGVAGELFF.

This clonotype occurred many times. The chain uses TRBV5-6 and TRBJ2-1; 12 bases are a match to TRBD2. Trimming removed 4 bases from V and 7 bases from J; junction bases left unmatched: 6. The germline V gene encodes CDR1 SGHDT and CDR2 YYEEEE. This CDR3 is built from 15 residues. This CDR3 is CASSLLAGGANEQFF. CDR3 nucleotides: TGTGCCAGCAGCCTACTAGCGGGAGGTGCAAATGAGCAGTTCTTC. Combining the CDR3 with reference TRBV5-6 and TRBJ2-1 gives the whole variable domain DAGVTQSPTHLIKTRGQQVTLRCSPKSGHDTVSWYQQALGQGPQFIFQYYEEEERQRGNFPDRFSGHQFPNYSSELNVNALLLGDSALYLCASSLLAGGANEQFFGPGTRLTVL.

There are many counts of this clonotype. The rearrangement links TRBV11-2 to TRBJ1-1; weak D call: TRBD1 (6 bases). Germline-derived CDR1 and CDR2 are SGHAT and FQNNGV. Deletions cut 3 bases from V and 1 base from J, with 9 bases between. This CDR3 has 14 amino acids. For the CDR3, the DNA is TGTGCCAGCAGCTTTGCGGGACAGAACACTGAAGCTTTCTTT. Translated: CASSFAGQNTEAFF. Full variable domain (rest looked up from reference TRBV11-2 and TRBJ1-1): EAGVAQSPRYKIIEKRQSVAFWCNPISGHATLYWYQQILGQGPKLLIQFQNNGVVDDSQLPKDRFSAERLKGVDSTLKIQPAKLEDSAVYLCASSFAGQNTEAFFGQGTRLTVV.

The CDR3 bases are TGTGCCAGCAGCTTACGACAGAAGCCGAACACCGGGGAGCTGTTTTTT. This encodes CASSLRQKPNTGELFF. V is TRBV7-2 and J is TRBJ2-2, with D perhaps TRBD1 (5 bases). The CDR3 spans 16 residues. Per germline, CDR1 SGHTA and CDR2 FQGNSA. With 2 bases removed from V and 0 bases from J, the gap between germline ends came to 10 bases.

The chain is built from TRBV15 and TRBJ1-1; 9 bases match TRBD1. The germline V gene has CDR1 LNHNV and CDR2 YYDKDF (reference sequence). CDR3 size: 15 residues. The V segment lost 1 base and the J segment 4 bases; nucleotides outside the gene matches: 4. CDR3 nucleotides: TGTGCCACCAGCAGAGTGGGGACAGGGATCACTGAAGCTTTCTTT. Translated, it gives CATSRVGTGITEAFF.

This clonotype was counted only a few times. The V and J genes are TRBV7-2 and TRBJ1-3, with TRBD1 matching 8 bases. Germline CDR1 reads SGHTA; CDR2 reads FQGNSA. Germline trimming cut 4 bases from V and 4 bases from J; bases unmatched to any gene: 9. The CDR3 runs 16 residues. The CDR3 spells CASSSPRQGTGNTIYF. The CDR3 DNA sequence: TGTGCCAGCAGCTCCCCGCGACAGGGGACCGGAAACACCATATATTTT.

This clonotype has ten or more counts. The rearrangement joins TRBV4-3 to TRBJ2-1; D gene unclear. V gave up 0 bases and J gave up 2 bases, with 5 bases separating them. This CDR3 contains 14 residues. CDR1 is LGHNA, CDR2 YSLEER, per germline. In nucleotides, the CDR3 is TGCGCCAGCAGCCAAGAAGGAACCTACAATGAGCAGTTCTTC. Translated, it gives CASSQEGTYNEQFF.

This clonotype appeared many times. DNA for the CDR3: TGTGCCAGCAGCCCCAGCGGGGGGTACTTCAATGAGCAGTTCTTC. Translated: CASSPSGGYFNEQFF. The chain is built from TRBV7-7 and TRBJ2-1; TRBD2 agrees at 9 bases. V shed 5 bases, J shed 6 bases, and the junction held 8 bases outside the gene matches. The germline V gene has CDR1 SSHAT and CDR2 FNYEAQ (reference sequence). The CDR3 extends over 15 amino acids.

The chain uses TRBV7-9 and TRBJ1-2; 7 nucleotides align to TRBD1. Germline V gene lookup returns CDR1 SEHNR and CDR2 FQNEAQ (reference sequence). Germline trimming cut 5 bases from V and 3 bases from J; bases unmatched to any gene: 6. The CDR3 contains 14 residues. CDR3 in amino acids: CASSPRDSDYGYTF. The CDR3 DNA sequence: TGTGCCAGCAGCCCCAGGGACAGTGACTATGGCTACACCTTC.

This clonotype was seen only a few times. The chain employs TRBV4-1 and TRBJ2-1; TRBD2 agrees at 9 bases. The germline V gene has CDR1 MGHRA and CDR2 YSYEKL. Germline trimming cut 0 bases from V and 4 bases from J; bases unmatched to any gene: 7. The CDR3 runs to 17 residues. CDR3 protein: CASSQDTGTSRYNEQFF. CDR3 nucleotide sequence: TGCGCCAGCAGCCAAGACACCGGGACTAGCAGGTACAATGAGCAGTTCTTC.

This clonotype showed up many times. The gene calls are TRBV28 and TRBJ2-5, with TRBD2 as a possible D gene (6 bases). This CDR3 is 15 amino acids long. The ends were cut back, 3 bases at V and 2 bases at J, with 13 bases in the middle. Germline CDR1 and CDR2: MDHEN and SYDVKM. The CDR3 sequence is CASSFSLASQETQYF. The CDR3, as DNA: TGTGCCAGCAGTTTTTCCCTAGCGTCGCAAGAGACCCAGTACTTC.

The gene calls are TRBV4-1 and TRBJ2-1; 8 bases agree with TRBD2. Germline assignment: CDR1 MGHRA and CDR2 YSYEKL. V gave up 0 bases and J gave up 12 bases; unmatched junction bases: 4. The CDR3 is 13 amino acids. The CDR3 DNA reads as TGCGCCAGCAGCCAAGATCGAGGACTAGCGCAGTTCTTC. As protein: CASSQDRGLAQFF.

At least ten counts were recorded for this clonotype. CDR3 residues: CASSLSDRGNQPQHF. Written as DNA, the CDR3 is TGTGCCAGCAGTTTATCTGACAGGGGGAATCAGCCCCAGCATTTT. J is TRBJ1-5 and V is TRBV27; 9 bases are shared with TRBD1. V lost 0 bases to trimming and J lost 4 bases; unmatched junction nucleotides: 1. The germline gives CDR1 MNHEY, CDR2 SMNVEV (reference sequence). The CDR3 has 15 amino acids.

This clonotype came up many times. The chain joins TRBV12-3 or TRBV12-4 to TRBJ1-5; 7 bases match TRBD1. V lost 9 bases to trimming and J lost 8 bases; unmatched junction nucleotides: 7. This CDR3 region has 12 residues. CDR3 sequence: CASRQGLKPQHF. CDR3 nucleotides: TGTGCCAGTCGACAGGGTTTAAAGCCCCAGCATTTT.

The V call is TRBV11-2, the J call TRBJ2-1; 9 positions agree with TRBD2. In germline, CDR1 is SGHAT, CDR2 FQNNGV. J was trimmed by 7 bases and V by 6 bases; bases with no gene match: 10. The CDR3 loop spans 15 amino acids. The CDR3 region has the DNA TGTGCCAGCAGACAGATAGCGGGAGTGGGTAATGAGCAGTTCTTC. Translated: CASRQIAGVGNEQFF.

V gene TRBV15 combines with J gene TRBJ2-5; tentative D call: TRBD1 (5 bases). The length of the CDR3 is 14 residues. Germline CDR1 is LNHNV and CDR2 is YYDKDF (reference sequence). V was clipped by 3 bases and J by 4 bases, with 12 bases between them. This chain's CDR3 is CATSSGLRGETQYF. CDR3 in DNA: TGTGCCACCAGCAGCGGTCTAAGGGGAGAGACCCAGTACTTC.

This clonotype was recorded many times. J is TRBJ1-5 and V is TRBV7-9, with unresolved D. The germline V and J ends were trimmed by 2 bases and 1 base, with 9 bases remaining between them. CDR1 is SEHNR, CDR2 FQNEAQ, per germline (reference sequence). The CDR3 has 15 amino acids. In DNA, the CDR3 is TGTGCCAGCAGCTTATTCGGGCAGAGCAATCAGCCCCAGCATTTT. It codes for CASSLFGQSNQPQHF.

V is TRBV28 and J is TRBJ2-3; TRBD1 is a possible D gene (5 bases). The ends were cut back, 8 bases at V and 7 bases at J, with 19 bases in the middle. The CDR3 has 14 residues. In germline, CDR1 is MDHEN, CDR2 SYDVKM. CDR3 coding DNA: TGTGCCAGCTCATTGGGGCTAGGCGCCCATACGCAGTATTTT. Its protein is CASSLGLGAHTQYF. Looking up the rest from reference TRBV28 and TRBJ2-3 gives the full variable domain: DVKVTQSSRYLVKRTGEKVFLECVQDMDHENMFWYRQDPGLGLRLIYFSYDVKMKEKGDIPEGYSVSREKKERFSLILESASTNQTSMYLCASSLGLGAHTQYFGPGTRLTVL.

Only a few counts were recorded for this clonotype. The gene calls are TRBV5-4 and TRBJ1-2; weak D call: TRBD1 (5 bases). In germline, CDR1 is SGHNT, CDR2 YYREEE (reference sequence). This CDR3 has 15 amino acids. V lost 4 bases, J lost 2 bases, and 15 bases lay in between. The CDR3 bases are TGTGCCAGCAGCCCCCCAGGAGGGGACAACTATGGCTACACCTTC. Encoded protein: CASSPPGGDNYGYTF.

The chain combines TRBV3-1 with TRBJ2-5, with D perhaps matching TRBD2 (5 bases). This CDR3 contains 17 residues. Trimming pared 2 bases from V and 5 bases from J, leaving 21 bases between. Germline lookup yields CDR1 LGHDT and CDR2 YNNKEL (reference sequence). The CDR3 region has the DNA TGTGCCAGCAGCCAAACCCGCTGGGAGCGGACCGGGGAGACCCAGTACTTC. As protein: CASSQTRWERTGETQYF.

The rearrangement uses TRBV5-8 and TRBJ2-2; possibly TRBD1 for D (6 bases). The CDR3 loop spans 15 amino acids. Trimming stripped 5 bases from V and 4 bases from J, with 15 bases between. Germline V gene sequence: CDR1 SGHTS, CDR2 YDEGEE. The CDR3 DNA reads as TGTGCCAGCAGATCCGGGACATCACTCACCGGGGAGCTGTTTTTT. Its protein is CASRSGTSLTGELFF.